This note documents a single T cell receptor (beta chain) sequence. CDR1 and CDR2 from the germline V gene are MDHEN and SYDVKM. The CDR3 covers 15 residues. V lost 5 bases and J 0 bases, leaving 14 bases between the germline ends. This sample is drawn from a study of cytomegalovirus exposure and HLA in healthy donors. Primers for the PCR totalled 60 Vbeta and 13 Jbeta. The assay was immunoSEQ multiplex PCR, and TCRdb's table has in-frame clones only and misses some. The repertoire holds about 220,000 clones, 76% seen once, with 0.63% in the top ten. Sequencing used PBMCs. The source is a man aged 18 to 30 in good health and CMV-seronegative. This chain uses TRBV28 with TRBJ2-7, with a tentative D call TRBD2 (5 bases). The CDR3 is CASSPPPSFSYEQYF. CDR3 nucleotides: TGTGCCAGCAGTCCCCCCCCTAGCTTCTCCTACGAGCAGTACTTC.